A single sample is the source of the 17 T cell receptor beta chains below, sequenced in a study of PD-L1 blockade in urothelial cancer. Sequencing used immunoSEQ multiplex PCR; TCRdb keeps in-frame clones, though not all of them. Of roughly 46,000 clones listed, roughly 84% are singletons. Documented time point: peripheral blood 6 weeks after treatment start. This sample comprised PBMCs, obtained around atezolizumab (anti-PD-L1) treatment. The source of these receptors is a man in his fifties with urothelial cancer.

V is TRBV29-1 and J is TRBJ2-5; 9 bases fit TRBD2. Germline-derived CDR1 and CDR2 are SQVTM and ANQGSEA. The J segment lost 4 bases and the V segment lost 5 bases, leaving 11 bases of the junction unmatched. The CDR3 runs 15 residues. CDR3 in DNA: TGCAGCGTTCTCGGTGCGGGGGGGCCCGCAGAGACCCAGTACTTC. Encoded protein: CSVLGAGGPAETQYF.

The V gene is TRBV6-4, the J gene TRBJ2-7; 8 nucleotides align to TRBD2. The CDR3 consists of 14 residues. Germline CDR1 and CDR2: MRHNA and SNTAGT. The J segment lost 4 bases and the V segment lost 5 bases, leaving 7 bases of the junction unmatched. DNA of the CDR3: TGTGCCAGCAGTCAGACTAGCGATTCGTACGAGCAGTACTTC. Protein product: CASSQTSDSYEQYF.

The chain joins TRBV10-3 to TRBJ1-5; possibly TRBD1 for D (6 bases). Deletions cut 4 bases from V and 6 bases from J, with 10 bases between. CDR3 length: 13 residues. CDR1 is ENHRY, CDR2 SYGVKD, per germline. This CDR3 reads CAISATGSQPQHF. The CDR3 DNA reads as TGTGCCATCAGTGCAACAGGGAGTCAGCCCCAGCATTTT.

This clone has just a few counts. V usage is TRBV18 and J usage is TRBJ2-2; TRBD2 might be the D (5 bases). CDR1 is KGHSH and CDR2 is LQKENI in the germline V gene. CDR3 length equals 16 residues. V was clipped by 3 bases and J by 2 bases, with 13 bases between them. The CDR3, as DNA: TGTGCCAGCTCACCCCCCGGGAAGATCAACACCGGGGAGCTGTTTTTT. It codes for CASSPPGKINTGELFF.

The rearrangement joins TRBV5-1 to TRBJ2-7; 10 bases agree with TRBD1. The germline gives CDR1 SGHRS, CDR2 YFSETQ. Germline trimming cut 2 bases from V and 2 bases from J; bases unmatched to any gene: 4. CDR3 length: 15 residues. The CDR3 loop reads CASSFLGQGAYEQYF. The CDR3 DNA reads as TGCGCCAGCAGCTTTCTCGGACAGGGGGCCTACGAGCAGTACTTC.

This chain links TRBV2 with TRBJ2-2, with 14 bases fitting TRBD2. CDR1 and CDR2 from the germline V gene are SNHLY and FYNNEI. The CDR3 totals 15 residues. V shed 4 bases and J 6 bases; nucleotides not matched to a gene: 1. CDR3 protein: CASSGLAGGPGELFF. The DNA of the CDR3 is TGTGCCAGCAGTGGACTAGCGGGAGGGCCCGGGGAGCTGTTTTTT.

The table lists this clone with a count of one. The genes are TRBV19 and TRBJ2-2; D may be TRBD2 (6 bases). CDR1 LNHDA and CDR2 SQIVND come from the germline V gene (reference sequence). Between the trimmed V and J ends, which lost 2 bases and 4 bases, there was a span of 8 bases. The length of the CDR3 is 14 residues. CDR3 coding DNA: TGTGCCAGTAGTATAACCGGGAGCACCGGGGAGCTGTTTTTT. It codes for CASSITGSTGELFF.

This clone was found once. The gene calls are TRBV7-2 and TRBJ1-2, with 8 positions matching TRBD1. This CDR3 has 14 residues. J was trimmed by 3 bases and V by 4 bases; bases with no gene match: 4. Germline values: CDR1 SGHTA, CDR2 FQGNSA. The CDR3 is CASSSWDRHYGYTF. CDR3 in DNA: TGTGCCAGCAGCTCTTGGGACAGGCACTATGGCTACACCTTC.

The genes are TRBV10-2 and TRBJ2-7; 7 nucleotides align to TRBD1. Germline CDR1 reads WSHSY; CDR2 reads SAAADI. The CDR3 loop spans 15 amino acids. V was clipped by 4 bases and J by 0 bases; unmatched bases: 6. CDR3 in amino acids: CASSVQQGSSYEQYF. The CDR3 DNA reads TGCGCCAGCAGTGTCCAACAGGGGAGCTCCTACGAGCAGTACTTC.

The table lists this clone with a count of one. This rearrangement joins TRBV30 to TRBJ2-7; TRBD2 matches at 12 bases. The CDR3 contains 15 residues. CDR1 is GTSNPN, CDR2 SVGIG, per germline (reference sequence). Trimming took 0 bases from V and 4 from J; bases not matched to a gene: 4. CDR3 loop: CAWSVPTSGRYEQYF. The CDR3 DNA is TGTGCCTGGAGTGTACCGACTAGCGGGAGATACGAGCAGTACTTC.

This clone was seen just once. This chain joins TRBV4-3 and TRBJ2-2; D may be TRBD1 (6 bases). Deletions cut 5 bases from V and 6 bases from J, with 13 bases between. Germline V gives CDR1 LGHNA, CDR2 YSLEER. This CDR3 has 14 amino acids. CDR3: CASSAPGDAGELFF. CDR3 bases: TGCGCCAGCAGCGCTCCAGGGGACGCCGGGGAGCTGTTTTTT.

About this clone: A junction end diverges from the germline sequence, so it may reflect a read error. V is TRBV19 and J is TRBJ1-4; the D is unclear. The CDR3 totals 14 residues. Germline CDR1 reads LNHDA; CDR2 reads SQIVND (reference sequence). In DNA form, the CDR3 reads TGTGCCAGTAGTATCGGACTGAGCAGTGAAAAGCTGTTTTTT. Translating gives CASSIGLSSEKLFF.

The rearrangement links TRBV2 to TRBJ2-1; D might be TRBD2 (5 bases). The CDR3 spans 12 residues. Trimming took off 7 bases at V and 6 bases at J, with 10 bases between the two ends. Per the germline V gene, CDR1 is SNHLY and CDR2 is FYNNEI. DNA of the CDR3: TGTGCCAGCAAAAGCGGACCCAATGAGCAGTTCTTC. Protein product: CASKSGPNEQFF.

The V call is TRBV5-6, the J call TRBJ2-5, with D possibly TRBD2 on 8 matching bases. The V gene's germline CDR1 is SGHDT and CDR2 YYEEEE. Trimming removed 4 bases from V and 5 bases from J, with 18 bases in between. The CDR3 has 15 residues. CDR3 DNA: TGTGCCAGCAGCCGCGACAGGGAGCGGGGGGAGACCCAGTACTTC. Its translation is CASSRDRERGETQYF.

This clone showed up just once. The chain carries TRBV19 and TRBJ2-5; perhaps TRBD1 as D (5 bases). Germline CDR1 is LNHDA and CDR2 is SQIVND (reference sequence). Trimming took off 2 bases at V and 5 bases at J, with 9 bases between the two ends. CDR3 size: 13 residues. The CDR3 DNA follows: TGTGCCAGTAGTATATTAGGGGCTGAGACCCAGTACTTC. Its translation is CASSILGAETQYF. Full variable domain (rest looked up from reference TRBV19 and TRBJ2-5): DGGITQSPKYLFRKEGQNVTLSCEQNLNHDAMYWYRQDPGQGLRLIYYSQIVNDFQKGDIAEGYSVSREKKESFPLTVTSAQKNPTAFYLCASSILGAETQYFGPGTRLLVL.

CDR3 region: CASSPKVGQGGNTEAFF. The CDR3 region has the DNA TGCGCCAGCAGCCCAAAGGTAGGGCAGGGGGGAAACACTGAAGCTTTCTTT. The chain combines TRBV4-3 with TRBJ1-1; 7 positions match TRBD1. Germline V gene data show CDR1 as LGHNA and CDR2 as YSLEER. The V and J ends lost 4 bases and 2 bases, in that order; junction bases with no gene match: 13. The CDR3 contains 17 residues.

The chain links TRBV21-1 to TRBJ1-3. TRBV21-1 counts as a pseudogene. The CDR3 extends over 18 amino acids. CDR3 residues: CASSKKRNGGKLGNTIYF. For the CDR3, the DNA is TGTGCCAGCAGCAAAAAAAGGAACGGGGGGAAACTTGGAAACACCATATATTTT.